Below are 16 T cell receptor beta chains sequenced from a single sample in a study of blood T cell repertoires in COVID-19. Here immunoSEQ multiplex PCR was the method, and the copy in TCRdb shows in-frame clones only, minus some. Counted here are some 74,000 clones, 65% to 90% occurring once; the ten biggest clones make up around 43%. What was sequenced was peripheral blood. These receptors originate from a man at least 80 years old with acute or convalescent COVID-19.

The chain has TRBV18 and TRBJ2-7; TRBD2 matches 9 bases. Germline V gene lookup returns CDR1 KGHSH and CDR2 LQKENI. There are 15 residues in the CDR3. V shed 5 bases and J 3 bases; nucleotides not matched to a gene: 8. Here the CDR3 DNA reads TGTGCCAGCTCATCATCTAGCGGGGAGTACTACGAGCAGTACTTC. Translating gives CASSSSSGEYYEQYF.

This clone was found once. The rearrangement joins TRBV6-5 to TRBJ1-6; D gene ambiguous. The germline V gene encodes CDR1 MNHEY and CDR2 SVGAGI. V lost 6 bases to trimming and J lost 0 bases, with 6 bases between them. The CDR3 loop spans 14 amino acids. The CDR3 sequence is CASRRSSYNSPLHF. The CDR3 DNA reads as TGTGCCAGCAGGAGAAGCTCCTATAATTCACCCCTCCACTTT.

CDR3 in amino acids: CASSLRDRYNEQFF. CDR3 bases: TGTGCCAGCAGCTTAAGAGACAGGTACAATGAGCAGTTCTTC. The chain combines TRBV7-8 with TRBJ2-1, with D possibly matching TRBD1 (6 bases). Per the germline V gene, CDR1 is SGHVS and CDR2 is FQNEAQ. Trimming removed 2 bases at V and 4 bases at J, with 9 bases between. This CDR3 has 14 residues. Using reference TRBV7-8 and TRBJ2-1 for the parts outside the CDR3, the full variable domain is GAGVSQSPRYKVAKRGQDVALRCDPISGHVSLFWYQQALGQGPEFLTYFQNEAQLDKSGLPSDRFFAERPEGSVSTLKIQRTQQEDSAVYLCASSLRDRYNEQFFGPGTRLTVL.

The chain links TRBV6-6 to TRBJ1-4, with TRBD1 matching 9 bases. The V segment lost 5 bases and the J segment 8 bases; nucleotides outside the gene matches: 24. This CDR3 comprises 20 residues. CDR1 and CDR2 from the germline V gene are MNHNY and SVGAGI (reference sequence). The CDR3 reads CASSPPLIGTGTKLQEKLFF. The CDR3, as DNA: TGTGCCAGCAGTCCACCTTTGATCGGGACAGGGACAAAACTGCAAGAAAAACTGTTTTTT.

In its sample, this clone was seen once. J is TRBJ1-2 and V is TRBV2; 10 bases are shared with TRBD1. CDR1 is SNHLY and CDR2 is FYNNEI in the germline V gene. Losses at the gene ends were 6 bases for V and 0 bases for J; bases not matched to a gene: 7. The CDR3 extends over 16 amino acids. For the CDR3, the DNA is TGTGCCAGCAGAACGACAGGGGGCGCCCCTAACTATGGCTACACCTTC. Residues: CASRTTGGAPNYGYTF.

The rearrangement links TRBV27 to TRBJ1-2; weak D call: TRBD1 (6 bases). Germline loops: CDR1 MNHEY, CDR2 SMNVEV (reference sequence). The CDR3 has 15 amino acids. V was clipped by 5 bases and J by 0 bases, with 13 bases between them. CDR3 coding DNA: TGTGCCAGCAGTAAGACAGGATTCACTAACTATGGCTACACCTTC. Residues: CASSKTGFTNYGYTF.

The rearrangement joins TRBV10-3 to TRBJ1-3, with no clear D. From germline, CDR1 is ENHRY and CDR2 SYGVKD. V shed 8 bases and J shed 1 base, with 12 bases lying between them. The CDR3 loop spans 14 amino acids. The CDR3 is CAIGTRGSGNTIYF. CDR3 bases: TGTGCCATCGGTACTCGGGGTTCTGGAAACACCATATATTTT.

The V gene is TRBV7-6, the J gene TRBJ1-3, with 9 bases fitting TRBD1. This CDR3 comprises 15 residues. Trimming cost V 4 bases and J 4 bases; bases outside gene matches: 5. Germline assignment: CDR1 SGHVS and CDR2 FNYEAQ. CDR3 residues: CASSSYRGPGNTIYF. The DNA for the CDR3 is TGTGCCAGCAGCTCCTACAGGGGGCCAGGAAACACCATATATTTT.

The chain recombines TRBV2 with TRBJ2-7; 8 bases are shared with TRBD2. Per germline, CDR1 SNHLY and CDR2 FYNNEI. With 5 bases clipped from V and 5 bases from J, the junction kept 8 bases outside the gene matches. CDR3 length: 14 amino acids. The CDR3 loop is CASSLRLANNEQYF. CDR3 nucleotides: TGTGCCAGCAGTCTTAGACTAGCGAATAACGAGCAGTACTTC.

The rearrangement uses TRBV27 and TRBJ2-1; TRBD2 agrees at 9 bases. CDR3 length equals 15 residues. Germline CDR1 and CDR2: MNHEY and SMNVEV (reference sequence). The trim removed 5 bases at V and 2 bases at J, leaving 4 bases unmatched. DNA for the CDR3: TGTGCCAGCAGTAAACTAGCGGGCCCCTACAATGAGCAGTTCTTC. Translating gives CASSKLAGPYNEQFF.

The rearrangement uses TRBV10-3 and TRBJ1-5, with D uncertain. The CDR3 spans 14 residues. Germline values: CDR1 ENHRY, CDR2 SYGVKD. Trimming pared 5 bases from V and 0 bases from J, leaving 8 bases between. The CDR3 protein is CAISQDYSNQPQHF. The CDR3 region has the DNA TGTGCCATCAGTCAGGACTATAGCAATCAGCCCCAGCATTTT.

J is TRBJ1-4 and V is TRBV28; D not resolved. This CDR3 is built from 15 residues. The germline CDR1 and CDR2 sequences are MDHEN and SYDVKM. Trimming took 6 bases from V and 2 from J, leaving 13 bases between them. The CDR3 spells CASSRSGLTNEKLFF. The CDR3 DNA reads TGTGCCAGCAGCCGCTCAGGCCTTACTAATGAAAAACTGTTTTTT.

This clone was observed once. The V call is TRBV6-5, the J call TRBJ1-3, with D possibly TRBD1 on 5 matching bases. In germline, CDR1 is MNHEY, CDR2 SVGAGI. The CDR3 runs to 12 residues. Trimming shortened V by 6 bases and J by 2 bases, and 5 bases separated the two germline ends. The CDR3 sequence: CASRGPGNTIYF. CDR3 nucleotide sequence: TGTGCCAGCAGGGGGCCTGGAAACACCATATATTTT.

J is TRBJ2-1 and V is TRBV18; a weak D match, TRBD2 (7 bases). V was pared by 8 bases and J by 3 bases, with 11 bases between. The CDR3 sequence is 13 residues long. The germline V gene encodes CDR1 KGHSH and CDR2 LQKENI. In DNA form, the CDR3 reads TGTGCCAGCAGGGGGGGAGTCTACAATGAGCAGTTCTTC. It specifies CASRGGVYNEQFF.

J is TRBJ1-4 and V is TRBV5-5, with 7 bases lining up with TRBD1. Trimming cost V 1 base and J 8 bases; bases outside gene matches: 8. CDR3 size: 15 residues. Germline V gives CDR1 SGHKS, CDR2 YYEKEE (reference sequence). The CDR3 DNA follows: TGTGCCAGCAGCTTGACCAGGGGGAGCGGCGAAAAACTGTTTTTT. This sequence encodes CASSLTRGSGEKLFF.

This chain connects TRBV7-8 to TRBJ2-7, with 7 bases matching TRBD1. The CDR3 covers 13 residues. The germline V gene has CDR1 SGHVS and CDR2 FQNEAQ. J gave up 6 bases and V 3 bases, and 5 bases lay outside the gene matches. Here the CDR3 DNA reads TGTGCCAGCAGCTTGAGACAGGGCGGCGAGCAGTACTTC. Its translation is CASSLRQGGEQYF.